This TCR beta chain was captured by sequencing in a study of graft-versus-host responses after intestinal transplantation. Study-level information: Among the recipients, transplants were multivisceral, liver-intestinal, or isolated intestinal. Every transplant recipient was induced with anti-thymocyte globulin, then maintained on tacrolimus and steroids for about 3 years.

V lost 6 bases and J 7 bases, leaving 17 bases between the germline ends. The V gene's germline CDR1 is MNHEY and CDR2 SVGAGI. The CDR3 loop spans 14 amino acids. Study-wide points: Recipient bone marrow held GvH clones, some seen earlier in ileum or blood.

On this clone itself: Antigen unknown.

Generated by immunoSEQ multiplex PCR, the TCRdb table keeps only in-frame clones and is missing some. Among some 97,000 clones listed, roughly 90% were seen once. The sample was unstimulated CD4+ T cells sorted from spleen or lymph node cells, taken before transplant. The receptor's source is a human donor who was the organ donor for an intestinal transplant. The gene calls are TRBV6-5 and TRBJ2-3; no firm D call. CDR3 in amino acids: CASSPTPTRNTQYF. The CDR3 DNA reads TGTGCCAGCAGCCCAACCCCTACACGGAATACGCAGTATTTT.